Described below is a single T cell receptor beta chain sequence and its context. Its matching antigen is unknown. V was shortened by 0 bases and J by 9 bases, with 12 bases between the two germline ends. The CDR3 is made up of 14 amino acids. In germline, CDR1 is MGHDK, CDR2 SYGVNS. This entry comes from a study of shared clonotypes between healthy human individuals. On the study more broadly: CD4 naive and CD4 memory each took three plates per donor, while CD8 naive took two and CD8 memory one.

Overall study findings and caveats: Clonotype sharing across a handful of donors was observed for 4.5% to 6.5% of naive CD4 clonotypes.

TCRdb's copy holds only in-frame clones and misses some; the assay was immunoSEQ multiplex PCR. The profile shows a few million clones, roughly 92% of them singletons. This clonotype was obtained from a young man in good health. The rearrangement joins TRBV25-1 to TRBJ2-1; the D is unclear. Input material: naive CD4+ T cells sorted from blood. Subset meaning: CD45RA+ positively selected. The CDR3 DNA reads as TGTGCCAGCAGTGAATACCAGGAATATGCTGAGCAGTTCTTC. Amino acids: CASSEYQEYAEQFF.